This T cell receptor beta chain is drawn from a study of cytomegalovirus exposure and HLA in healthy donors. PCR was performed using 60 Vbeta and 13 Jbeta primers. TCRdb's copy holds only in-frame clones and misses some; the assay was immunoSEQ multiplex PCR. The sample carries roughly 140,000 clones, 70% to 80% recorded once. The CDR3 has 15 residues. Germline V gene lookup returns CDR1 LNHDA and CDR2 SQIVND (reference sequence). J was trimmed by 9 bases and V by 10 bases; bases with no gene match: 18. Comments on this clone: The antigen remains unidentified.

At sampling all donors were nominally healthy, likely with unrecorded immune exposures. Overall study findings and caveats: A later analysis showed that HLA-associated TCR beta chains had undergone more clonal expansion than equally common others. Reported results showed that the classifier diagnosed cytomegalovirus status with high specificity and sensitivity.

The TCR sequence derives from a woman in her forties or fifties in good health and CMV-seronegative. The chain combines TRBV19 with TRBJ1-5, with 7 bases lining up with TRBD1. Sequencing was performed on PBMCs. The CDR3 coding sequence is TGTGCCACCACAGACAGGGCTCGTGGGGAATTGCCCCAGCATTTT. This codes for CATTDRARGELPQHF.